This T cell receptor (beta chain) emerged from a study of blood T cell repertoires in COVID-19. The CDR3 has 13 amino acids. Germline CDR1 is SNHLY and CDR2 is FYNNEI. V lost 7 bases and J 3 bases, leaving 10 bases between the germline ends. Profiled with immunoSEQ multiplex PCR; TCRdb holds only in-frame clones, not every one. The table lists hundreds of thousands of clones, about 87% of them singletons. This chain connects TRBV2 to TRBJ1-3, with D hard to call. The receptor was derived from a woman between 45 and 60 years old with COVID-19, enrolled during active disease. Specimen: peripheral blood. In DNA form, the CDR3 reads TGTGCCAGCACTGTCACGCGTGGAAACACCATATATTTT. Protein sequence: CASTVTRGNTIYF.